This TCR beta chain was sequenced for a study of blood T cell repertoires in COVID-19. The protocol was immunoSEQ multiplex PCR, while the TCRdb copy is restricted to in-frame clones and leaves out a portion. The sample includes roughly 120,000 clones, about three quarters seen only once; the top ten take around 4.7%. V lost 4 bases and J lost 2; bases outside the gene matches: 6. The CDR3 has 15 residues. Germline-derived CDR1 and CDR2 are SGDLS and YYNGEE. Sequenced: peripheral blood. This rearrangement joins TRBV9 to TRBJ1-5; TRBD1 matches 7 bases. The sequence was collected from a human donor in a cohort sampled during active or convalescent COVID-19. As DNA, the CDR3 is TGTGCCAGCAGCCCCGAAGGGGGCGGCAATCAGCCCCAGCATTTT. Protein product: CASSPEGGGNQPQHF.